One and the same sample provided the 29 T cell receptor beta chains below, sequenced in a study of blood T cell repertoires in COVID-19. The method was immunoSEQ multiplex PCR; TCRdb's version includes in-frame clones alone and lacks a portion of them. The data show approximately 440,000 clones, 90% seen once. The sample was PBMCs or T cells enriched from blood (not recorded which). These TCRs come from a man aged 18 to 29 who had recovered from COVID-19.

The CDR3 here is CASSSAWGLETQYF. Here the CDR3 DNA reads TGTGCCAGCAGCTCCGCCTGGGGGCTGGAGACCCAGTACTTC. This chain links TRBV7-6 with TRBJ2-5, with TRBD1 as a possible D gene (6 bases). The CDR3 length is 14 residues. V was shortened by 4 bases and J by 5 bases, with 14 bases between the two germline ends. The germline V gene encodes CDR1 SGHVS and CDR2 FNYEAQ.

This clone appeared a single time. The genes are TRBV11-2 and TRBJ1-4; 9 nucleotides match TRBD1. The CDR3 has 13 residues. V trimming: 8 bases; J trimming: 8 bases; junction bases outside the gene matches: 6. Germline values: CDR1 SGHAT, CDR2 FQNNGV. CDR3 DNA: TGTGCCAGCGGTAGGACAGGGGAAGAAAAACTGTTTTTT. The encoded protein is CASGRTGEEKLFF.

V gene TRBV10-2 combines with J gene TRBJ2-7, with unresolved D. Per the germline V gene, CDR1 is WSHSY and CDR2 is SAAADI. V was trimmed by 1 base and J by 4 bases, leaving 11 bases between them. The CDR3 length is 14 residues. The CDR3 loop reads CASSELRSEYEQYF. The CDR3 DNA follows: TGCGCCAGCAGTGAGTTGCGGAGCGAATACGAGCAGTACTTC.

CDR3 nucleotide sequence: TGTGCCAGCAGTGTGGACAGGGTGGGCAATCAGCCCCAGCATTTT. Translating gives CASSVDRVGNQPQHF. The chain couples TRBV2 to TRBJ1-5, with 8 bases fitting TRBD1. Germline values: CDR1 SNHLY, CDR2 FYNNEI. There are 15 residues in the CDR3. The J segment lost 2 bases and the V segment lost 4 bases, leaving 4 bases of the junction unmatched.

This chain joins TRBV11-2 and TRBJ1-2; D is possibly TRBD1 (5 bases). This CDR3 spans 15 amino acids. Trimming shortened V by 5 bases and J by 7 bases, and 20 bases separated the two germline ends. Germline V gives CDR1 SGHAT, CDR2 FQNNGV. This CDR3 is CASSMTDSPSIGYTF. The DNA for the CDR3 is TGTGCCAGCAGCATGACAGATTCCCCCTCTATTGGCTACACCTTC.

The J gene is TRBJ1-1, the V gene TRBV5-4, with D perhaps TRBD1 (6 bases). V shed 3 bases and J shed 4 bases, with 13 bases lying between them. This CDR3 has 14 residues. The germline V gene encodes CDR1 SGHNT and CDR2 YYREEE (reference sequence). The CDR3 sequence is CASSSPGGLTEAFF. Written as DNA, the CDR3 is TGTGCCAGCAGCTCGCCCGGGGGGCTCACTGAAGCTTTCTTT.

The gene calls are TRBV5-1 and TRBJ1-2, with D possibly matching TRBD1 (5 bases). Trimming took off 6 bases at V and 8 bases at J, with 23 bases between the two ends. The CDR3 runs to 15 residues. Germline V gene lookup returns CDR1 SGHRS and CDR2 YFSETQ. The CDR3 spells CASNPRGAGKNGYTF. The CDR3 nucleotides read TGCGCCAGCAACCCCCGTGGGGCAGGGAAGAACGGCTACACCTTC. Based on the CDR3 plus reference TRBV5-1 and TRBJ1-2, the full variable domain is KAGVTQTPRYLIKTRGQQVTLSCSPISGHRSVSWYQQTPGQGLQFLFEYFSETQRNKGNFPGRFSGRQFSNSRSEMNVSTLELGDSALYLCASNPRGAGKNGYTFGSGTRLTVV.

This clone was seen only once. This rearrangement joins TRBV18 to TRBJ2-2, with TRBD1 matching 8 bases. This CDR3 is 14 amino acids long. V dropped 5 bases and J dropped 2; count of bases not matched to a gene: 1. CDR1 and CDR2 from the germline V gene are KGHSH and LQKENI. The DNA of the CDR3 is TGTGCCAGCTCAGGACAGGGAAACACCGGGGAGCTGTTTTTT. Translating gives CASSGQGNTGELFF. Based on the CDR3 plus reference TRBV18 and TRBJ2-2, the full variable domain is NAGVMQNPRHLVRRRGQEARLRCSPMKGHSHVYWYRQLPEEGLKFMVYLQKENIIDESGMPKERFSAEFPKEGPSILRIQQVVRGDSAAYFCASSGQGNTGELFFGEGSRLTVL.

The genes are TRBV5-1 and TRBJ2-7, with 12 bases identical to TRBD1. The germline gives CDR1 SGHRS, CDR2 YFSETQ. This CDR3 is 15 amino acids long. V shed 4 bases and J 3 bases; nucleotides not matched to a gene: 5. The CDR3 DNA follows: TGCGCCAGCAGCCCCGGGACAGGGGGCCTCTACGAGCAGTACTTC. Its protein product is CASSPGTGGLYEQYF.

The chain carries TRBV7-9 and TRBJ1-2; no firm D call. The V end lost 1 base, the J end lost 4 bases, and 13 bases lay between the germline ends. The germline V gene encodes CDR1 SEHNR and CDR2 FQNEAQ (reference sequence). The CDR3 has 15 residues. This CDR3 is CASSLDTPTFYGYTF. The CDR3 bases are TGTGCCAGCAGCTTAGATACTCCCACTTTCTATGGCTACACCTTC.

This chain joins TRBV2 and TRBJ1-5; 8 nucleotides line up with TRBD1. Germline-derived CDR1 and CDR2 are SNHLY and FYNNEI. The CDR3 covers 16 residues. V gave up 2 bases and J gave up 0 bases; unmatched junction bases: 3. The CDR3 sequence is CASSEQGAFSNQPQHF. In DNA form, the CDR3 reads TGTGCCAGCAGTGAACAGGGGGCGTTTAGCAATCAGCCCCAGCATTTT.

The CDR3 DNA sequence: TGTGCCACCTGTCTTACAGGGGGAGCGTACAATGAGCAGTTCTTC. Translation: CATCLTGGAYNEQFF. The chain joins TRBV6-5 to TRBJ2-1, with TRBD1 identical over 8 bases. Germline lookup yields CDR1 MNHEY and CDR2 SVGAGI. This CDR3 region has 15 residues. J gave up 4 bases and V 10 bases, and 12 bases lay outside the gene matches.

This clone was counted a single time. V gene TRBV2 combines with J gene TRBJ2-5; 9 bases are a match to TRBD2. Germline loops: CDR1 SNHLY, CDR2 FYNNEI. The length of the CDR3 is 15 residues. V lost 3 bases to trimming and J lost 2 bases; unmatched junction nucleotides: 4. CDR3 sequence: CASSEERGAQETQYF. CDR3 nucleotide sequence: TGTGCCAGCAGTGAGGAGCGGGGGGCACAAGAGACCCAGTACTTC.

This clone was observed a few times. The chain couples TRBV7-9 to TRBJ2-1; 8 bases align to TRBD2. The CDR3 length is 13 residues. Germline assignment: CDR1 SEHNR and CDR2 FQNEAQ (reference sequence). V trimming: 2 bases; J trimming: 9 bases; junction bases outside the gene matches: 3. In DNA form, the CDR3 reads TGTGCCAGCAGCTTACCCAGCGGGAGTGAGCAGTTCTTC. Translating it yields CASSLPSGSEQFF.

V is TRBV2 and J is TRBJ1-4, with D possibly TRBD1 on 5 matching bases. The CDR3 spans 16 residues. Germline V lookup: CDR1 SNHLY, CDR2 FYNNEI. Trimming took 3 bases from V and 8 from J, leaving 19 bases between them. Written as DNA, the CDR3 is TGTGCCAGCAGTGAGGGTGGTCAGGGTCCGGGCGAAAAACTGTTTTTT. Its translation is CASSEGGQGPGEKLFF.

J is TRBJ1-1 and V is TRBV7-2; tentative D call: TRBD1 (5 bases). Germline CDR1 SGHTA, CDR2 FQGNSA. V lost 2 bases to trimming and J lost 1 base, with 14 bases between them. The CDR3 runs to 16 residues. For the CDR3, the DNA is TGTGCCAGCAGCTTACGAGGAGGGGAGTGGAACACTGAAGCTTTCTTT. It is translated as CASSLRGGEWNTEAFF.

This clone has only a few counts. V and J are TRBV6-5 and TRBJ1-2; D call uncertain. Trimming cost V 3 bases and J 5 bases, with 10 bases left between them. In germline, CDR1 is MNHEY, CDR2 SVGAGI. The CDR3 consists of 13 residues. The CDR3 DNA is TGTGCCAGCAGTTATGCGCAATGGTATGGCTACACCTTC. It specifies CASSYAQWYGYTF.

This rearrangement joins TRBV29-1 to TRBJ2-5; D gene uncertain. The CDR3 totals 15 residues. The V gene lost 1 base and the J gene lost 4 bases, with 16 bases spanning the gap. CDR1 and CDR2 (germline): SQVTM, ANQGSEA. The CDR3 sequence is CSVEVASGARETQYF. The CDR3 coding sequence is TGCAGCGTTGAAGTTGCCTCGGGTGCCCGAGAGACCCAGTACTTC.

This rearrangement joins TRBV28 to TRBJ2-5; maybe TRBD2 (6 bases). Looked up from germline, CDR1 is MDHEN and CDR2 is SYDVKM. The CDR3 extends over 12 amino acids. The ends were cut back, 7 bases at V and 5 bases at J, with 11 bases in the middle. CDR3 nucleotide sequence: TGTGCCAGCAAAGCTGGGAGGGAGACCCAGTACTTC. Protein product: CASKAGRETQYF.

CDR3 protein: CASSLPKNELNTEAFF. In DNA form, the CDR3 reads TGTGCCAGCAGCCTACCGAAGAATGAACTGAACACTGAAGCTTTCTTT. The rearrangement uses TRBV11-2 and TRBJ1-1; D is uncertain. Germline assignment: CDR1 SGHAT and CDR2 FQNNGV. The CDR3 is 16 amino acids. Trimming left V 5 bases short and J 0 bases short, with 16 bases between.

The count of this clone is one. CDR3 nucleotides: TGTGCCAGCAGTGTTAATCTAGCGGGAGTGTCCGGGGAGCTGTTTTTT. It is translated as CASSVNLAGVSGELFF. The rearrangement links TRBV6-1 to TRBJ2-2; 10 bases fit TRBD2. The CDR3 sequence is 16 residues long. CDR1 and CDR2 from the germline V gene are MNHNS and SASEGT. V shed 4 bases, J shed 6 bases, and the junction held 8 bases outside the gene matches.

This rearrangement joins TRBV3-1 (or the pseudogene TRBV3-2) to TRBJ2-1; weak D call: TRBD1 (5 bases). This CDR3 is 16 amino acids long. Germline V gives CDR1 LGHDT, CDR2 YNNKEL (reference sequence). The germline V and J ends were trimmed by 4 bases and 9 bases, with 22 bases remaining between them. CDR3 protein: CASSPMGWDDRGEQFF. The CDR3 bases are TGTGCCAGCAGCCCAATGGGTTGGGATGATAGGGGTGAGCAGTTCTTC.

The chain couples TRBV27 to TRBJ2-7, with TRBD2 identical over 8 bases. The germline V gene encodes CDR1 MNHEY and CDR2 SMNVEV (reference sequence). Trimming at V came to 0 bases and at J to 2 bases, leaving 6 bases not matched to a gene. The CDR3 extends over 16 amino acids. CDR3 DNA sequence: TGTGCCAGCAGTTTATCCTGGCGGGAGGTAACCTACGAGCAGTACTTC. As protein: CASSLSWREVTYEQYF.

V gene TRBV29-1 combines with J gene TRBJ2-7; a possible D gene is TRBD1 (6 bases). V was trimmed by 5 bases and J by 1 base, leaving 18 bases between them. The CDR3 sequence is 15 residues long. The germline gives CDR1 SQVTM, CDR2 ANQGSEA. CDR3 loop: CSVTGLEDTSYEQYF. The CDR3 nucleotides are TGCAGCGTTACAGGGCTGGAGGATACATCCTACGAGCAGTACTTC.

This clone was found once. The CDR3 loop reads CASSREHGYTF. CDR3 DNA sequence: TGTGCCAGCAGCCGGGAACATGGCTACACCTTC. J is TRBJ1-2 and V is TRBV13; D gene ambiguous. Germline V CDR1 and CDR2: PRHDT, FYEKMQ (reference sequence). This CDR3 comprises 11 residues. The germline V and J ends were trimmed by 5 bases and 6 bases, with 7 bases remaining between them.

The gene calls are TRBV5-1 and TRBJ1-6; 7 bases line up with TRBD1. The CDR3 contains 17 residues. Germline assignment: CDR1 SGHRS and CDR2 YFSETQ. V lost 0 bases and J lost 2; bases outside the gene matches: 5. This CDR3 is CASSLGNTGAYNSPLHF. In DNA form, the CDR3 reads TGCGCCAGCAGCTTGGGTAATACAGGGGCCTATAATTCACCCCTCCACTTT.

The chain couples TRBV10-2 to TRBJ2-7; 14 nucleotides agree with TRBD2. There are 14 residues in the CDR3. Germline V lookup: CDR1 WSHSY, CDR2 SAAADI. The trim removed 7 bases at V and 4 bases at J, leaving 3 bases unmatched. The CDR3 loop reads CASTGTSGRYEQYF. The CDR3, as DNA: TGCGCCAGCACCGGGACTAGCGGGAGATACGAGCAGTACTTC.

This chain connects TRBV4-1 to TRBJ1-1; 7 bases align to TRBD1. Trimming cost V 3 bases and J 1 base; bases outside gene matches: 2. Germline CDR1 is MGHRA and CDR2 is YSYEKL. This CDR3 contains 14 residues. CDR3 protein: CASSQGDRNTEAFF. The CDR3 DNA sequence: TGCGCCAGCAGCCAGGGGGACAGGAACACTGAAGCTTTCTTT.

The J gene is TRBJ1-2, the V gene TRBV9, with D possibly TRBD1 on 5 matching bases. Trimming cost V 7 bases and J 3 bases, with 19 bases left between them. Germline assignment: CDR1 SGDLS and CDR2 YYNGEE. The CDR3 runs 15 residues. In DNA form, the CDR3 reads TGTGCCAGCGCGGCCGGAACAGGACCGTACTATGGCTACACCTTC. Its protein is CASAAGTGPYYGYTF.